This T cell receptor beta chain was retrieved from a study of graft-versus-host responses after intestinal transplantation. The wider study: Transplants were multivisceral, liver-intestinal, or isolated intestinal.

This clone was seen a single time. What it binds is not known. Using immunoSEQ multiplex PCR, the repertoire was profiled, and TCRdb retains in-frame clones only, with some absent. The data hold about 130,000 clones, with nearly 95% observed a single time. V lost 3 bases, J lost 7 bases, and 13 bases lay in between. The CDR3 is made up of 14 amino acids. Per germline, CDR1 SGHAT and CDR2 FQNNGV. J is TRBJ2-1 and V is TRBV11-2; unclear D gene. The source of this sequence is a human donor who received an intestinal transplant. Sequencing used unstimulated CD4+ T cells sorted from spleen or lymph node cells, obtained before intestinal transplant. In nucleotides, the CDR3 is TGTGCCAGCAGCTTGAGTGGGCCAGTAAATGAGCAGTTCTTC. Its protein product is CASSLSGPVNEQFF.